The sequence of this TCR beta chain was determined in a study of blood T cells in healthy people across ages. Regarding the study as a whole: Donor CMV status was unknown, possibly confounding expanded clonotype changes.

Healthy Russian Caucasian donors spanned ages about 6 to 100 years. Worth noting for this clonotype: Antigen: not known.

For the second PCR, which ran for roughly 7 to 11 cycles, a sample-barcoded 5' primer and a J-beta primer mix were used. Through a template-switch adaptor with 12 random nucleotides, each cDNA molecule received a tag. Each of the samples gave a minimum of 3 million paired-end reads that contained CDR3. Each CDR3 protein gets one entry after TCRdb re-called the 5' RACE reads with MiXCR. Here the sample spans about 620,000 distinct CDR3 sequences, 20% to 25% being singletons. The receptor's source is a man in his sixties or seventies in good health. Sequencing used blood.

CDR3 residues: CASSYSGSGSGDTQYF. CDR3 sequence (DNA): TGTGCCAGCAGTTACTCGGGTAGCGGGAGTGGGGATACGCAGTATTTT. The V and J genes are TRBV6-5 and TRBJ2-3; 9 positions agree with TRBD2. Losses at the gene ends were 0 bases for V and 6 bases for J; bases not matched to a gene: 7. The germline V gene has CDR1 MNHEY and CDR2 SVGAGI. The CDR3 extends over 16 amino acids.